These 18 T cell receptor beta chains were all obtained from the same sample, sequenced in a study of chemoradiotherapy in HPV16-positive cancers. Libraries were prepared by immunoSEQ multiplex PCR; TCRdb keeps only in-frame clonotypes and omits some of them. The table shows 23,000 or so clones, with about 90% occurring only once. The sequencing here drew on blood, taken from a patient who underwent chemoradiotherapy. The receptors shown here come from a human donor with HPV-associated anogenital cancer.

In DNA form, the CDR3 reads TGTGCCAGCAAACTTCAGGGGGCGCAGGGCGAGCAGTACTTC. As protein: CASKLQGAQGEQYF. The chain employs TRBV6-5 and TRBJ2-7; 8 nucleotides line up with TRBD1. From germline, CDR1 is MNHEY and CDR2 SVGAGI. The CDR3 totals 14 residues. Unmatched junction bases numbered 11, after V lost 7 bases and J lost 6 bases.

The chain uses TRBV7-6 and TRBJ1-1, with a possible D match to TRBD1 (6 bases). Germline CDR1 SGHVS, CDR2 FNYEAQ. CDR3 length equals 15 residues. The V gene lost 1 base and the J gene lost 4 bases, with 13 bases spanning the gap. As DNA, the CDR3 is TGTGCCAGCAGCTTAGGGCAGGGGTGGCCCACTGAAGCTTTCTTT. Its translation is CASSLGQGWPTEAFF. Complete variable domain (other parts from reference TRBV7-6 and TRBJ1-1): GAGVSQSPRYKVTKRGQDVALRCDPISGHVSLYWYRQALGQGPEFLTYFNYEAQQDKSGLPNDRFSAERPEGSISTLTIQRTEQRDSAMYRCASSLGQGWPTEAFFGQGTRLTVV.

This clone occurred once. This chain connects TRBV27 to TRBJ2-7, with 9 bases that match TRBD2. J was trimmed by 2 bases and V by 3 bases; bases with no gene match: 5. The CDR3 is 15 amino acids. Germline lookup yields CDR1 MNHEY and CDR2 SMNVEV (reference sequence). CDR3 sequence reads: CASSLISGGPYEQYF. CDR3 DNA sequence: TGTGCCAGCAGTTTGATTAGCGGGGGCCCCTACGAGCAGTACTTC.

This clone was counted a single time. The V call is TRBV30, the J call TRBJ1-2; no firm D call. CDR1 is GTSNPN and CDR2 is SVGIG in the germline V gene (reference sequence). V was pared by 6 bases and J by 1 base, with 18 bases between. CDR3 length: 15 amino acids. The CDR3 DNA is TGTGCCTGCAACGAGGGTGGTAATTTTAACTATGGCTACACCTTC. Amino acid sequence: CACNEGGNFNYGYTF.

By sample share, this clone is medium-sized. V and J are TRBV27 and TRBJ1-5; D might be TRBD1 (5 bases). The CDR3 length is 13 residues. The V gene lost 2 bases and the J gene lost 9 bases, with 11 bases spanning the gap. The V gene's germline CDR1 is MNHEY and CDR2 SMNVEV (reference sequence). The CDR3 loop is CASSLGPGRPQHF. In DNA, the CDR3 is TGTGCCAGCAGTTTAGGGCCGGGGCGGCCCCAGCATTTT.

This clone was seen once. The CDR3 nucleotides are TGTGCCAGCAGCTTCCGGGAGTCTCTAGCGGGGGTTTCGGGTGAGCAGTTCTTC. Its translation: CASSFRESLAGVSGEQFF. The gene calls are TRBV7-3 and TRBJ2-1; 10 nucleotides line up with TRBD2. CDR3 length equals 18 residues. Losses at the gene ends were 3 bases for V and 9 bases for J; bases not matched to a gene: 17. Germline-derived CDR1 and CDR2 are SGHTA and FQGTGA.

J is TRBJ2-2 and V is TRBV5-1; weak D call: TRBD1 (6 bases). V shed 0 bases and J shed 5 bases, with 11 bases lying between them. The V gene's germline CDR1 is SGHRS and CDR2 YFSETQ. The CDR3 length is 15 residues. Here the CDR3 DNA reads TGCGCCAGCAGCTTGGTGGCAGGGGAAACCGGGGAGCTGTTTTTT. It codes for CASSLVAGETGELFF.

The CDR3 region is CASSRPGGGYEQYF. For the CDR3, the DNA is TGTGCCAGCAGCCGTCCCGGGGGAGGCTACGAGCAGTACTTC. The chain combines TRBV5-6 with TRBJ2-7; the D gene is possibly TRBD2 (6 bases). The germline CDR1 and CDR2 sequences are SGHDT and YYEEEE. The CDR3 spans 14 residues. Between the trimmed V and J ends, which lost 4 bases and 3 bases, there was a span of 14 bases.

The V and J genes are TRBV19 and TRBJ1-5; D gene unclear. Trimming removed 3 bases at V and 9 bases at J, with 12 bases between. Germline CDR1 reads LNHDA; CDR2 reads SQIVND (reference sequence). The CDR3 spans 13 residues. CDR3: CASSIPLDAPQHF. CDR3 nucleotides: TGTGCCAGTAGTATCCCCTTAGATGCGCCCCAGCATTTT. The full variable domain, its missing parts supplied by reference TRBV19 and TRBJ1-5, is DGGITQSPKYLFRKEGQNVTLSCEQNLNHDAMYWYRQDPGQGLRLIYYSQIVNDFQKGDIAEGYSVSREKKESFPLTVTSAQKNPTAFYLCASSIPLDAPQHFGDGTRLSIL.

This chain links TRBV4-3 with TRBJ2-7; 9 bases map to TRBD2. The CDR3 covers 16 residues. Per germline, CDR1 LGHNA and CDR2 YSLEER. V shed 0 bases and J 0 bases; nucleotides not matched to a gene: 3. CDR3 nucleotide sequence: TGCGCCAGCAGCCAAGATCTTAGCGGGAGCTCCTACGAGCAGTACTTC. This encodes CASSQDLSGSSYEQYF.

A few counts support this clone. The chain recombines TRBV5-1 with TRBJ1-6; no clear D gene. Germline assignment: CDR1 SGHRS and CDR2 YFSETQ. The CDR3 has 13 amino acids. The V and J ends lost 2 bases and 8 bases respectively, with 8 bases between them. Written as DNA, the CDR3 is TGCGCCAGCAGCTTCGGGGAGGATTCACCCCTCCACTTT. It specifies CASSFGEDSPLHF.

The chain uses TRBV7-9 and TRBJ1-5, with unresolved D. The V and J ends lost 1 base and 5 bases respectively, with 9 bases between them. CDR1 is SEHNR, CDR2 FQNEAQ, per germline (reference sequence). The CDR3 is 14 amino acids. CDR3 nucleotides: TGTGCCAGCAGCTTAGGGGGTATTGATCAGCCCCAGCATTTT. Its protein is CASSLGGIDQPQHF. Combining the CDR3 with reference TRBV7-9 and TRBJ1-5 gives the whole variable domain DTGVSQNPRHKITKRGQNVTFRCDPISEHNRLYWYRQTLGQGPEFLTYFQNEAQLEKSRLLSDRFSAERPKGSFSTLEIQRTEQGDSAMYLCASSLGGIDQPQHFGDGTRLSIL.

Note on this clone: A read error may produce the germline difference seen at one junction end. The CDR3 region has the DNA TGTGCCGGCAGCTTGGGAGGCAGAGGTTCACCCCTCCACTTT. Translating gives CAGSLGGRGSPLHF. V and J are TRBV5-6 and TRBJ1-6; D is unclear. Germline loops: CDR1 SGHDT, CDR2 YYEEEE. This CDR3 comprises 14 residues.

This sequence joins TRBV19 and TRBJ2-2; no clear D. V lost 5 bases to trimming and J lost 7 bases, with 11 bases between them. CDR3 length: 13 amino acids. Germline-derived CDR1 and CDR2 are LNHDA and SQIVND (reference sequence). CDR3 amino acids: CASSLGLVGELFF. The CDR3 coding sequence is TGTGCCAGTAGTTTAGGATTGGTCGGGGAGCTGTTTTTT.

This clone was observed a single time. The chain recombines TRBV4-2 with TRBJ2-1; TRBD2 matches 12 bases. Germline V gene lookup returns CDR1 LGHNA and CDR2 YNFKEQ. V lost 0 bases and J lost 5; bases outside the gene matches: 8. This CDR3 spans 18 amino acids. The CDR3 here is CASSQELSASGGDNEQFF. In nucleotides, the CDR3 is TGTGCCAGCAGCCAAGAACTTTCGGCTAGCGGGGGGGACAATGAGCAGTTCTTC.

CDR3 coding DNA: TGTGCCAGCAGCCGCAGTAGCGGGGTTGAAGATACGCAGTATTTT. Protein product: CASSRSSGVEDTQYF. This chain uses TRBV4-2 with TRBJ2-3; TRBD2 matches 8 bases. J was trimmed by 5 bases and V by 4 bases; bases with no gene match: 8. The germline gives CDR1 LGHNA, CDR2 YNFKEQ. The CDR3 has 15 residues.

The chain recombines TRBV7-2 with TRBJ1-2; D gene ambiguous. Trimming took off 5 bases at V and 4 bases at J, with 8 bases between the two ends. CDR1 is SGHTA and CDR2 is FQGNSA in the germline V gene. The CDR3 spans 12 residues. For the CDR3, the DNA is TGTGCCAGCAGCCGACAAGGCTATGGCTACACCTTC. This gives the protein CASSRQGYGYTF.

The chain is built from TRBV9 and TRBJ1-2; unclear D gene. This CDR3 comprises 14 residues. Germline CDR1 SGDLS, CDR2 YYNGEE. Trimming cost V 4 bases and J 7 bases, with 17 bases left between them. The DNA for the CDR3 is TGTGCCAGCAGCCCAAGAAGAGTTGCAGCTGGCTACACCTTC. Its translation is CASSPRRVAAGYTF.